The clone carrying this T cell receptor beta chain came up a few times. Its target is unknown. Measured with immunoSEQ multiplex PCR; TCRdb has only the in-frame clones, and not every one. The sample has 60,000 to 95,000 clones, about 85% seen once. These data are taken from a study of OX40 agonist ivuxolimab in advanced cancers. Study as a whole: People in dose escalation had one of these cancers: hepatocellular carcinoma, melanoma, renal cell or head and neck cancer. At about 81% male, the cohort had a mean age of around 56 years, ranging from roughly 20 to 80.

Overall study findings and caveats: Among the lowest peripheral clonal expansion occurred in 0.1-3.0 mg/kg partial responders. Relative to CD4+ cells, CD8+ T cells on average had more expanded clones.

CDR3 length: 13 amino acids. Germline CDR1 is MNHNY and CDR2 is SVGAGI (reference sequence). V lost 6 bases, J lost 1 base, and 3 bases stayed unmatched. Sequenced here: CD4+ or CD8+ T cells sorted from blood, sampled in a trial of the OX40 agonist ivuxolimab. The source of this sequence is an adult with an advanced solid tumor such as melanoma, head and neck, liver or kidney cancer. The chain employs TRBV6-6 and TRBJ2-7, with TRBD1 identical over 7 bases. For the CDR3, the DNA is TGTGCCAGCAGAAGACAGGGATCCTACGAGCAGTACTTC. Its translation: CASRRQGSYEQYF.